These 10 T cell receptor beta chains originate from one sample sequenced in a study of CD8+ T cells in alopecia areata. Extracted RNA was reverse transcribed, and the resulting cDNA served as sequencing template. Clones were sequenced by immunoSEQ multiplex PCR, and TCRdb holds only the in-frame ones, with some missing. This table holds 150,000 or so clones, over 80% found once. The sample was CD8+ T cells sorted from blood, taken at week 0. These receptors were obtained from a human donor with alopecia areata.

The rearrangement links TRBV4-1 to TRBJ2-7, with D hard to call. Trimming removed 3 bases from V and 7 bases from J, with 13 bases in between. The CDR3 has 13 amino acids. In germline, CDR1 is MGHRA, CDR2 YSYEKL. CDR3: CASSQAGLGEQYF. DNA for the CDR3: TGCGCCAGCAGCCAGGCCGGGTTGGGGGAGCAGTACTTC.

The chain employs TRBV4-1 and TRBJ2-2; D gene unclear. Trimming removed 3 bases at V and 2 bases at J, with 10 bases between. The CDR3 is 15 amino acids. Germline V lookup: CDR1 MGHRA, CDR2 YSYEKL. This CDR3 is CASSQRPRNTGELFF. CDR3 DNA sequence: TGCGCCAGCAGCCAGAGGCCCCGAAACACCGGGGAGCTGTTTTTT.

The chain combines TRBV29-1 with TRBJ2-1; D is uncertain. Trimming pared 3 bases from V and 3 bases from J, leaving 9 bases between. Germline V lookup: CDR1 SQVTM, CDR2 ANQGSEA. This CDR3 spans 13 amino acids. The CDR3 protein is CSVEGTDYNEQFF. The CDR3 bases are TGCAGCGTTGAGGGTACAGACTACAATGAGCAGTTCTTC.

The chain combines TRBV4-2 with TRBJ2-1; D gene ambiguous. This CDR3 contains 12 residues. CDR1 and CDR2 (germline): LGHNA, YNFKEQ. V lost 0 bases and J lost 6, with 3 bases in between. CDR3 bases: TGTGCCAGCAGCCAAGACCTCAATGAGCAGTTCTTC. Translating gives CASSQDLNEQFF.

As DNA, the CDR3 is TGTGCCAGCAGTCGCGGACTAGCGGGTTCCACAGATACGCAGTATTTT. Translated: CASSRGLAGSTDTQYF. This sequence joins TRBV27 and TRBJ2-3; 11 bases align to TRBD2. V shed 5 bases and J 2 bases; nucleotides not matched to a gene: 6. The germline CDR1 and CDR2 sequences are MNHEY and SMNVEV (reference sequence). The CDR3 length is 16 residues.

This chain links TRBV6-6 with TRBJ1-1; D is unresolved. Trimming removed 5 bases from V and 5 bases from J, with 12 bases in between. The CDR3 has 13 residues. Germline CDR1 is MNHNY and CDR2 is SVGAGI (reference sequence). CDR3 in DNA: TGTGCCAGCAGTGCCTTCGGTGGGACTGAAGCTTTCTTT. This gives the protein CASSAFGGTEAFF.

This chain connects TRBV7-2 to TRBJ2-7; D is unresolved. The length of the CDR3 is 14 residues. Trimming left V 1 base short and J 1 base short, with 8 bases between. Germline V CDR1 and CDR2: SGHTA, FQGNSA. CDR3 loop: CASSLGSESYEQYF. CDR3 DNA sequence: TGTGCCAGCAGCTTAGGGTCCGAGTCCTACGAGCAGTACTTC.

The J gene is TRBJ2-7, the V gene TRBV10-3, with TRBD1 matching over 7 bases. Germline CDR1 reads ENHRY; CDR2 reads SYGVKD. The trim removed 5 bases at V and 0 bases at J, leaving 10 bases unmatched. CDR3 length: 16 residues. This CDR3 is CAISRLPGQSSYEQYF. Written as DNA, the CDR3 is TGTGCCATCAGTCGTCTTCCGGGACAGAGCTCCTACGAGCAGTACTTC.

The rearrangement joins TRBV5-4 to TRBJ2-7, with D tentatively TRBD2 (6 bases). Germline loops: CDR1 SGHNT, CDR2 YYREEE (reference sequence). This CDR3 contains 15 residues. Trimming removed 3 bases at V and 1 base at J, with 14 bases between. In DNA form, the CDR3 reads TGTGCCAGCAGCTCCCCGGGACTTACATCCTACGAGCAGTACTTC. Translating it yields CASSSPGLTSYEQYF.

This clone appeared a single time. Other DNA variants within this sample encode the same CDR3. J is TRBJ2-7 and V is TRBV11-2, with 9 positions matching TRBD2. Per the germline V gene, CDR1 is SGHAT and CDR2 is FQNNGV. The CDR3 length is 16 residues. Losses at the gene ends were 1 base for V and 2 bases for J; bases not matched to a gene: 6. CDR3 loop: CASSLVTSGPAYEQYF. In DNA, the CDR3 is TGTGCCAGCAGCTTAGTAACTAGCGGGCCAGCCTACGAGCAGTACTTC.